Shown below are 32 T cell receptor beta chains from a single sample sequenced in a study of T cell responses to AZD1222 COVID-19 vaccine. Here immunoSEQ multiplex PCR was the method, and the copy in TCRdb shows in-frame clones only, minus some. The sample lists around 130,000 clones, around 83% occurring once. The sequencing here drew on peripheral blood, taken on day 0 of AZD1222 vaccination. All receptors derive from an adult in good health.

V is TRBV27 and J is TRBJ2-7; D is perhaps TRBD1 or TRBD2 (5 bases each). The CDR3 sequence is 18 residues long. The V gene lost 0 bases and the J gene lost 0 bases, with 18 bases spanning the gap. CDR1 is MNHEY and CDR2 is SMNVEV in the germline V gene (reference sequence). The chain's CDR3 is CASSLSLGDGPSSYEQYF. DNA of the CDR3: TGTGCCAGCAGTTTATCGCTAGGGGACGGCCCGAGCTCCTACGAGCAGTACTTC.

V gene TRBV5-1 combines with J gene TRBJ1-5; D ambiguous. This CDR3 is built from 14 residues. Between the trimmed V and J ends, which lost 2 bases and 5 bases, there was a span of 11 bases. Germline CDR1 reads SGHRS; CDR2 reads YFSETQ. CDR3 amino acids: CASSFSPRDQPQHF. The CDR3 DNA reads as TGCGCCAGCAGCTTCTCCCCAAGGGATCAGCCCCAGCATTTT. The full variable domain, rest sourced from reference TRBV5-1 and TRBJ1-5, is KAGVTQTPRYLIKTRGQQVTLSCSPISGHRSVSWYQQTPGQGLQFLFEYFSETQRNKGNFPGRFSGRQFSNSRSEMNVSTLELGDSALYLCASSFSPRDQPQHFGDGTRLSIL.

This chain links TRBV27 with TRBJ1-1, with D possibly being TRBD1 (5 bases). Germline V lookup: CDR1 MNHEY, CDR2 SMNVEV (reference sequence). The CDR3 has 15 amino acids. With 1 base removed from V and 1 base from J, the gap between germline ends came to 10 bases. The CDR3 sequence: CASSLWGTENTEAFF. The CDR3 DNA is TGTGCCAGCAGTTTATGGGGCACGGAGAACACTGAAGCTTTCTTT.

The chain combines TRBV29-1 with TRBJ1-2; D is uncertain. Trimming removed 7 bases from V and 1 base from J, with 13 bases in between. This CDR3 contains 13 residues. Per germline, CDR1 SQVTM and CDR2 ANQGSEA. CDR3: CSAPARNNYGYTF. CDR3 in DNA: TGCAGCGCCCCAGCCAGGAATAACTATGGCTACACCTTC.

This clone was observed a handful of times. This chain links TRBV29-1 with TRBJ2-7, with 8 nucleotides matching TRBD1. Trimming at V came to 5 bases and at J to 3 bases, leaving 9 bases not matched to a gene. The CDR3 loop spans 14 amino acids. The germline V gene encodes CDR1 SQVTM and CDR2 ANQGSEA. CDR3 DNA: TGCAGCGTTTCCCCGGGACAGGAGGACTACGAGCAGTACTTC. Amino acids: CSVSPGQEDYEQYF.

This sequence joins TRBV6-4 and TRBJ2-6, with D perhaps TRBD1 (6 bases). CDR3 length equals 16 residues. Germline CDR1 MRHNA, CDR2 SNTAGT. V dropped 5 bases and J dropped 4 bases, with 15 bases sitting between them. The CDR3 bases are TGTGCCAGCAGTTTATATACAGGGCCAGGGGCCAACGTCCTGACTTTC. Its translation is CASSLYTGPGANVLTF.

This clone appeared a single time. V is TRBV27 and J is TRBJ1-2; D unclear. The CDR3 is made up of 14 amino acids. Trimming shortened V by 9 bases and J by 8 bases, and 22 bases separated the two germline ends. Germline-derived CDR1 and CDR2 are MNHEY and SMNVEV (reference sequence). CDR3 bases: TGTGCCAGTAGACCCATGACCCAGCGTATAGGCTACACCTTC. It codes for CASRPMTQRIGYTF.

This rearrangement joins TRBV19 to TRBJ1-6; no clear D. The CDR3 has 15 residues. The V and J ends lost 6 bases and 0 bases respectively, with 9 bases between them. The V gene's germline CDR1 is LNHDA and CDR2 SQIVND (reference sequence). CDR3 sequence: CASREAHSYNSPLHF. The CDR3 DNA is TGTGCCAGTAGAGAGGCGCACTCCTATAATTCACCCCTCCACTTT.

The chain carries TRBV6-5 and TRBJ1-2; no firm D call. This CDR3 comprises 13 residues. Germline V gene sequence: CDR1 MNHEY, CDR2 SVGAGI. Trimming took off 2 bases at V and 5 bases at J, with 9 bases between the two ends. The CDR3 is CASSYSGPYGYTF. The CDR3 DNA reads as TGTGCCAGCAGTTACAGTGGGCCGTATGGCTACACCTTC.

This chain uses TRBV7-9 with TRBJ2-3, with D perhaps TRBD1 or TRBD2 (6 bases each). V lost 5 bases and J 4 bases, leaving 19 bases between the germline ends. From germline, CDR1 is SEHNR and CDR2 FQNEAQ (reference sequence). CDR3 size: 16 residues. The CDR3 sequence: CASSHAPGALADTQYF. As DNA, the CDR3 is TGTGCCAGCAGCCACGCCCCGGGGGCCCTAGCAGATACGCAGTATTTT. Based on the CDR3 plus reference TRBV7-9 and TRBJ2-3, the full variable domain is DTGVSQNPRHKITKRGQNVTFRCDPISEHNRLYWYRQTLGQGPEFLTYFQNEAQLEKSRLLSDRFSAERPKGSFSTLEIQRTEQGDSAMYLCASSHAPGALADTQYFGPGTRLTVL.

The rearrangement uses TRBV10-1 and TRBJ2-7; 10 positions match TRBD2. CDR3 length: 16 residues. With 7 bases clipped from V and 2 bases from J, the junction kept 11 bases outside the gene matches. Germline CDR1 reads WNHNN; CDR2 reads SYGVQD (reference sequence). Here the CDR3 DNA reads TGCGCCAGCATCCCCAGAGCGGGAGGGTTAACCTACGAGCAGTACTTC. Translating it yields CASIPRAGGLTYEQYF.

The chain employs TRBV6-5 and TRBJ1-1; D is ambiguous. Germline loops: CDR1 MNHEY, CDR2 SVGAGI. V was shortened by 10 bases and J by 0 bases, with 6 bases between the two germline ends. The CDR3 consists of 11 residues. In DNA form, the CDR3 reads TGTGCCACTCTCTTGAACACTGAAGCTTTCTTT. This encodes CATLLNTEAFF.

The rearrangement joins TRBV10-3 to TRBJ1-2; perhaps TRBD1 as D (6 bases). This CDR3 is built from 14 residues. Trimming cost V 4 bases and J 4 bases, with 13 bases left between them. The germline V gene encodes CDR1 ENHRY and CDR2 SYGVKD. DNA for the CDR3: TGTGCCATCAGTGCGGCAGGGGTCTTCTATGGCTACACCTTC. As protein: CAISAAGVFYGYTF.

The chain joins TRBV10-3 to TRBJ1-3; 9 nucleotides agree with TRBD1. Trimming cost V 10 bases and J 0 bases; bases outside gene matches: 7. The CDR3 covers 15 residues. CDR1 ENHRY and CDR2 SYGVKD come from the germline V gene. The CDR3 sequence is CATRDRDFSGNTIYF. The CDR3, as DNA: TGTGCCACCCGGGACAGGGACTTCTCTGGAAACACCATATATTTT.

This chain uses TRBV7-8 with TRBJ1-4, with no clear D. V was shortened by 2 bases and J by 10 bases, with 11 bases between the two germline ends. Germline CDR1 SGHVS, CDR2 FQNEAQ. The CDR3 totals 13 residues. CDR3 sequence (DNA): TGTGCCAGCAGCTTAAGAGTCTCCGGAAAACTGTTTTTT. Translation: CASSLRVSGKLFF.

The V call is TRBV9, the J call TRBJ1-1; the match to TRBD1 covers 7 bases. CDR3 size: 13 residues. Germline V gene lookup returns CDR1 SGDLS and CDR2 YYNGEE. V shed 4 bases, J shed 0 bases, and the junction held 0 bases outside the gene matches. This CDR3 is CASSRGLNTEAFF. Written as DNA, the CDR3 is TGTGCCAGCAGCAGGGGGCTGAACACTGAAGCTTTCTTT.

This chain links TRBV7-2 with TRBJ2-7, with TRBD1 identical over 8 bases. In germline, CDR1 is SGHTA, CDR2 FQGNSA. J gave up 5 bases and V 6 bases, and 12 bases lay outside the gene matches. This CDR3 has 15 residues. CDR3 sequence (DNA): TGTGCCAGCAGGTTCGACCCAGGGGGCGCGGACGAGCAGTACTTC. Translated: CASRFDPGGADEQYF.

V is TRBV7-2 and J is TRBJ2-1, with 9 bases lining up with TRBD2. V gave up 8 bases and J gave up 7 bases; unmatched junction bases: 9. Germline V gene sequence: CDR1 SGHTA, CDR2 FQGNSA. CDR3 length: 14 amino acids. CDR3 amino acids: CASLAELAGNEQFF. CDR3 bases: TGTGCCAGCTTAGCAGAGCTAGCGGGGAATGAGCAGTTCTTC.

The chain combines TRBV15 with TRBJ2-1, with TRBD2 as a possible D gene (6 bases). V was trimmed by 3 bases and J by 1 base, leaving 10 bases between them. Germline-derived CDR1 and CDR2 are LNHNV and YYDKDF (reference sequence). This CDR3 has 15 residues. CDR3 nucleotides: TGTGCCACCAGCAGCGGGACTTCATCCTACAATGAGCAGTTCTTC. Protein sequence: CATSSGTSSYNEQFF.

This rearrangement joins TRBV30 to TRBJ2-2; D may be TRBD1 (6 bases). CDR1 is GTSNPN and CDR2 is SVGIG in the germline V gene (reference sequence). There are 14 residues in the CDR3. The ends were cut back, 0 bases at V and 5 bases at J, with 10 bases in the middle. The CDR3 loop is CAWSVWQGTGELFF. Here the CDR3 DNA reads TGTGCCTGGAGTGTCTGGCAGGGGACCGGGGAGCTGTTTTTT.

This rearrangement joins TRBV11-2 to TRBJ2-1, with 7 bases fitting TRBD2. Germline CDR1 is SGHAT and CDR2 is FQNNGV. The CDR3 contains 17 residues. Trimming took 5 bases from V and 8 from J; bases not matched to a gene: 18. The CDR3 reads CASSRRLAPNAGDEQFF. For the CDR3, the DNA is TGTGCCAGCAGCAGGAGACTAGCTCCTAACGCGGGCGATGAGCAGTTCTTC.

The chain employs TRBV7-2 and TRBJ1-1, with 10 bases identical to TRBD1. CDR1 SGHTA and CDR2 FQGNSA come from the germline V gene. This CDR3 has 13 residues. J gave up 4 bases and V 6 bases, and 2 bases lay outside the gene matches. The CDR3 DNA reads as TGTGCCAGCAGTCGGACAGGGGGCACTGAAGCTTTCTTT. Encoded protein: CASSRTGGTEAFF. Looking up the rest from reference TRBV7-2 and TRBJ1-1 gives the full variable domain: GAGVSQSPSNKVTEKGKDVELRCDPISGHTALYWYRQSLGQGLEFLIYFQGNSAPDKSGLPSDRFSAERTGGSVSTLTIQRTQQEDSAVYLCASSRTGGTEAFFGQGTRLTVV.

This clone was found a few times. V gene TRBV19 combines with J gene TRBJ2-7; TRBD1 matches at 9 bases. Germline V CDR1 and CDR2: LNHDA, SQIVND (reference sequence). J was trimmed by 1 base and V by 4 bases; bases with no gene match: 5. The CDR3 contains 15 residues. The CDR3 DNA follows: TGTGCCAGTAGTACTATGGACAGGGGTTCCTACGAGCAGTACTTC. This encodes CASSTMDRGSYEQYF. The whole variable domain, filled in from reference TRBV19 and TRBJ2-7, reads DGGITQSPKYLFRKEGQNVTLSCEQNLNHDAMYWYRQDPGQGLRLIYYSQIVNDFQKGDIAEGYSVSREKKESFPLTVTSAQKNPTAFYLCASSTMDRGSYEQYFGPGTRLTVT.

The rearrangement joins TRBV27 to TRBJ2-1; TRBD1 agrees at 10 bases. The CDR3 is 19 residues long. Germline V gene data show CDR1 as MNHEY and CDR2 as SMNVEV (reference sequence). Unmatched junction bases numbered 8, after V lost 0 bases and J lost 0 bases. As DNA, the CDR3 is TGTGCCAGCAGTTTATCTCCGGGACAGGGGACTAGCTCCTACAATGAGCAGTTCTTC. It codes for CASSLSPGQGTSSYNEQFF.

The CDR3 coding sequence is TGCGCCAGCAGCCCCTCCACCGGAGGACCCCTCCACTTT. The encoded protein is CASSPSTGGPLHF. The rearrangement links TRBV4-3 to TRBJ1-6; D unclear. Germline assignment: CDR1 LGHNA and CDR2 YSLEER. This CDR3 is 13 amino acids long. V lost 4 bases, J lost 12 bases, and 13 bases lay in between.

The chain combines TRBV7-3 with TRBJ1-1, with D uncertain. V dropped 1 base and J dropped 7 bases, with 10 bases sitting between them. From germline, CDR1 is SGHTA and CDR2 FQGTGA. The CDR3 length is 13 residues. The CDR3 DNA is TGTGCCAGCAGCTTAATGGATGGGTATGAAGCTTTCTTT. It translates to CASSLMDGYEAFF.

This clone has just one count. V and J are TRBV5-1 and TRBJ2-7; 10 nucleotides match TRBD2. The germline gives CDR1 SGHRS, CDR2 YFSETQ. Losses at the gene ends were 4 bases for V and 5 bases for J; bases not matched to a gene: 9. The CDR3 totals 15 residues. In DNA, the CDR3 is TGCGCCAGCAGCATTAGCGGGAGGCTCGGCAACGAGCAGTACTTC. The encoded protein is CASSISGRLGNEQYF.

The CDR3 DNA reads as TGTGCCAGCTCAGCGACAGGGAACACTGAAGCTTTCTTT. Translating gives CASSATGNTEAFF. V usage is TRBV18 and J usage is TRBJ1-1, with D tentatively TRBD1 (6 bases). Germline loops: CDR1 KGHSH, CDR2 LQKENI. The CDR3 has 13 residues. V lost 5 bases, J lost 1 base, and 8 bases lay in between.

This sequence joins TRBV29-1 and TRBJ1-1, with D maybe TRBD1 (6 bases). V shed 3 bases and J shed 4 bases, with 18 bases lying between them. The CDR3 runs 15 residues. Germline CDR1 reads SQVTM; CDR2 reads ANQGSEA. The CDR3 here is CSVDGAGAVGTEAFF. The CDR3 DNA is TGCAGCGTTGACGGAGCGGGGGCGGTTGGCACTGAAGCTTTCTTT.

The genes are TRBV2 and TRBJ1-5, with D hard to call. The germline V gene encodes CDR1 SNHLY and CDR2 FYNNEI. Trimming removed 2 bases at V and 0 bases at J, with 8 bases between. The CDR3 consists of 15 residues. For the CDR3, the DNA is TGTGCCAGCAGTGAAACGTATTATAGCAATCAGCCCCAGCATTTT. Its translation: CASSETYYSNQPQHF.

The chain links TRBV4-3 to TRBJ2-1, with 7 nucleotides matching TRBD2. The CDR3 totals 18 residues. V shed 0 bases and J 3 bases; nucleotides not matched to a gene: 11. Germline CDR1 is LGHNA and CDR2 is YSLEER. The CDR3 nucleotides read TGCGCCAGCAGCCAAGATATTTTGGGAGGGACGGTCTACAATGAGCAGTTCTTC. Translation gives CASSQDILGGTVYNEQFF.

The chain has TRBV9 and TRBJ1-1; 9 bases are a match to TRBD1. The CDR3 is made up of 14 amino acids. Germline trimming cut 3 bases from V and 4 bases from J; bases unmatched to any gene: 4. From germline, CDR1 is SGDLS and CDR2 YYNGEE. CDR3 in amino acids: CASSGGDRATEAFF. CDR3 coding DNA: TGTGCCAGCAGCGGGGGGGACAGGGCCACTGAAGCTTTCTTT.